This is a list of T cell receptor beta chains from one sample in a study of blood T cell repertoires in COVID-19. The assay was immunoSEQ multiplex PCR, and TCRdb's table has in-frame clones only and misses some. Of about 310,000 clones in the sample, 87% were seen once. The specimen was peripheral blood. The receptors come from a man between 50 and 59 years old with active or convalescent COVID-19. The CDR3 runs from the conserved cysteine through the conserved F or W. Fields, in order: D gene, V gene, J gene, CDR3 length, CDR3 DNA, CDR3 protein. A D gene is named only where the DNA matches it firmly.

-	TRBV24-1	TRBJ2-7	14	TGTGCCACCAGTGACCCACAGGCCCCCTACGAGCAGTACTTC	CATSDPQAPYEQYF
-	TRBV18	TRBJ1-2	16	TGTGCCAGCTCACCAACTCGGAGCGGTCTTAACTATGGCTACACCTTC	CASSPTRSGLNYGYTF
-	TRBV7-9	TRBJ2-7	13	TGTGCCAGCAGCTTATCCAGGGACTACGAGCAGTACTTC	CASSLSRDYEQYF
-	TRBV5-1	TRBJ2-3	16	TGCGCCAGCAGCCTAGATCCGGGGTTCGGCACAGATACGCAGTATTTT	CASSLDPGFGTDTQYF
TRBD1	TRBV6-6	TRBJ2-7	13	TGTGCCGGAGGACAGGGGGTAAGCTACGAGCAGTACTTC	CAGGQGVSYEQYF
TRBD1	TRBV5-1	TRBJ2-1	16	TGCGCCAGCAGCAACGAGGCCAGGACAGGTCACAATGAGCAGTTCTTC	CASSNEARTGHNEQFF
TRBD1	TRBV7-9	TRBJ1-2	15	TGTGCCAGCAGCTCCTCCGGGACAGAAAACTATGGCTACACCTTC	CASSSSGTENYGYTF
-	TRBV29-1	TRBJ1-5	13	TGCAGCGTGGGAGGGACCGGAGGGCAGCCCCAGCATTTT	CSVGGTGGQPQHF
TRBD1	TRBV29-1	TRBJ1-1	12	TGCAGCGTCGGACAGGGTAACACTGAAGCTTTCTTT	CSVGQGNTEAFF
TRBD1	TRBV6-5	TRBJ1-6	15	TGTGCCAGCAGACCCCTGACAGGGTGGGATTCACCCCTCCACTTT	CASRPLTGWDSPLHF
-	TRBV4-3	TRBJ1-1	15	TGCGCCAGCAGCGTCTATCCTACAGGGTTCACTGAAGCTTTCTTT	CASSVYPTGFTEAFF